A single T cell receptor beta chain is shown here with its context. Original data processing: Reference gene primers were amplified, and this amplification served to estimate nucleated cell counts. Libraries were prepared by immunoSEQ multiplex PCR; TCRdb keeps only in-frame clonotypes and omits some of them. D and trimming come from the DNA, and the V and J calls and clone size come from that table. The table includes about 68,000 clones, less than 90% detected once. The CDR3 runs to 14 residues. Germline lookup yields CDR1 SNHLY and CDR2 FYNNEI. The V gene lost 6 bases and the J gene lost 1 base, with 10 bases spanning the gap. Seattle enrolled patients during active infection and tracked them longitudinally. The data belong to a study of blood T cell repertoires in COVID-19. Across the whole study: Samples representing acute and convalescent COVID-19 were sourced from the United States, Italy and Spain. The analysed material was cDNA or gDNA that came from T cells, B-cell-depleted T cells, or PBMCs.

This chain links TRBV2 with TRBJ1-5, with D perhaps TRBD1 (5 bases). The sample taken for sequencing was peripheral blood. The sequence was collected from a man at least 80 years old with COVID-19, enrolled during active disease. CDR3 region: CASSGGKSNQPQHF. The CDR3 bases are TGTGCCAGCAGCGGGGGAAAGAGCAATCAGCCCCAGCATTTT.